This TCR beta chain was obtained from a study of blood T cell repertoires in COVID-19. Study background: T cells, B-cell-depleted T cells, or PBMCs supplied cDNA or gDNA.

There are 15 residues in the CDR3. The V and J ends lost 0 bases and 3 bases, in that order; junction bases with no gene match: 1. Germline CDR1 LGHNA, CDR2 YNFKEQ. This clone has at least ten counts. Per the authors' pipeline: Cell counts per sample came from amplifying reference gene primers. Only in-frame clones appear in the TCRdb table, and some are missing; sequencing was by immunoSEQ multiplex PCR. D and trimming were read from the DNA, whereas the V and J calls and clone size are those reported in that table. The repertoire has some 210,000 clones, roughly 84% of them found once; the top ten carry 5.5% to 7%.

The receptor was isolated from a woman aged 40-49 years who had recovered from COVID-19. The genes are TRBV4-2 and TRBJ2-7, with TRBD2 matching 11 bases. Sequencing used peripheral blood. The CDR3 DNA reads as TGTGCCAGCAGCCAAGATACTAGCGGGAGCTACGAGCAGTACTTC. Protein sequence: CASSQDTSGSYEQYF.